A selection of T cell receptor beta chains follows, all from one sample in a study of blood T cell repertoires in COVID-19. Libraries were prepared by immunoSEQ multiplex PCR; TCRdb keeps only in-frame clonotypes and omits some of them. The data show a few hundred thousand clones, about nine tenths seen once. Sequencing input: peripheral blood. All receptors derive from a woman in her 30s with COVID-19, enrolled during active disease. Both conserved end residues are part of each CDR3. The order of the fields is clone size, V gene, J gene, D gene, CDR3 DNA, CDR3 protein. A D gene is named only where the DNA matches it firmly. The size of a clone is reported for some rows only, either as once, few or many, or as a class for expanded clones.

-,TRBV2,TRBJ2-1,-,TGTGCCAGCAGGCGGGACCCAAGCTCCTACAATGAGCAGTTCTTC,CASRRDPSSYNEQFF
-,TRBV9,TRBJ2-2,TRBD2,TGTGCCAGCAGCGTAACTAGCGGGGAGAGGGGCACCGGGGAGCTGTTTTTT,CASSVTSGERGTGELFF
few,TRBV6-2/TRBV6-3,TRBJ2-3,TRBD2,TGTGCCAGCAGTGCTAGCGGACGAACAGATACGCAGTATTTT,CASSASGRTDTQYF
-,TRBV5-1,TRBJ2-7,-,TGCGCCAGCAGCTTGGCCGGGGGGCGCGAGCAGTACTTC,CASSLAGGREQYF
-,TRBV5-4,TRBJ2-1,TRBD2,TGTGCCAGCAGCTTGGCTAGCGGGGGGTCAAGGAGTGAGCAGTTCTTC,CASSLASGGSRSEQFF
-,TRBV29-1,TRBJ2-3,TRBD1,TGCAGCGTTGAAGATCTCGCCCTCAAGGAAGGGACAGGCTTTTTTAGAGCAGATACGCAGTATTTT,CSVEDLALKEGTGFFRADTQYF
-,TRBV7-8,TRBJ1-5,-,TGTGCCAGCAGCTTAGCGCCGGGGGATAGCAATCAGCCCCAGCATTTT,CASSLAPGDSNQPQHF
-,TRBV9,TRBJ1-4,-,TGTGCCAGCAGCGTAGCTACGTCGGGCGGGTTGTTTTTT,CASSVATSGGLFF
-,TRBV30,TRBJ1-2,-,TGTGCCTGGAGTCCGACAGGATTTAACTATGGCTACACCTTC,CAWSPTGFNYGYTF
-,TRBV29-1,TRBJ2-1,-,TGCGGGGTGGAGGGTGGATATTCCTACAATGAGCAGTTCTTC,CGVEGGYSYNEQFF
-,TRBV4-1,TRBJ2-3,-,TGCGCCAGCAGCCACGCAGGGAAGGATACGCAGTATTTT,CASSHAGKDTQYF
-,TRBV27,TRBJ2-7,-,TGTGCCAGCAGTTTCGGGAACGAGCAGTACTTC,CASSFGNEQYF
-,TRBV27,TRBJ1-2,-,TGTGCCAGCAGTTCACAGTTATTAGGTGGCTACACCTTC,CASSSQLLGGYTF
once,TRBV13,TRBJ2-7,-,TGTGCCAGCAGCTTACGGGTTGGGGAGCAGTACTTC,CASSLRVGEQYF
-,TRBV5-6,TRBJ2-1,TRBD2,TGTGCCAGCAGCGTCCGGGACTATTACAATGAGCAGTTCTTC,CASSVRDYYNEQFF
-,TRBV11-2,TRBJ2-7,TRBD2,TGTGCCAGCAGCTTAGATGGGGCTAGCGGGGATCCCTACGAGCAGTACTTC,CASSLDGASGDPYEQYF
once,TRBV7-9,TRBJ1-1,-,TGTGCCAGCAGCTTAGACTTCACTGAAGCTTTCTTT,CASSLDFTEAFF
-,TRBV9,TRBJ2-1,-,TGTGCCAGCACCCCCCTGGGGGCGAGCTACAATGAGCAGTTCTTC,CASTPLGASYNEQFF
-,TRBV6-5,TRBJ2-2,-,TGTGCCAGCAGGGACGTGAGGAGGGTGATAGCGGAGCTGTTTTTT,CASRDVRRVIAELFF
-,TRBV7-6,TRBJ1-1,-,TGTGCCAGCAGCCCAAGGACAGCTGAAGCTTTCTTT,CASSPRTAEAFF
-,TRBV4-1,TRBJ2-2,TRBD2,TGCGCCAGCAGCCAAGTAGCGGGAGGCACCGGGGAGCTGTTTTTT,CASSQVAGGTGELFF
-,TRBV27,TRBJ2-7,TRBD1,TGTGCCAGCAGTTCCGGACAGGGGCAATACGAGCAGTACTTC,CASSSGQGQYEQYF
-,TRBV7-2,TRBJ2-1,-,TGTGCCAGCAGCACGGACAGTAGATATGAGCAGTTCTTC,CASSTDSRYEQFF
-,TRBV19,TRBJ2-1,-,TGTGCCAGTAGTATGAACGGGGTCTACAATGAGCAGTTCTTC,CASSMNGVYNEQFF
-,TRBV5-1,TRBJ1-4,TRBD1,TGCGCCAGCAGCTTTTACGGGACAGGGCCTGAAAAACTGTTTTTT,CASSFYGTGPEKLFF
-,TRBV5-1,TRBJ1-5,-,TGCGCCAGCAGCTCCACATCGGACAGTTTCAATCAGCCCCAGCATTTT,CASSSTSDSFNQPQHF
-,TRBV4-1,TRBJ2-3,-,TGCGCCAGCAGCCAAGAACAAAACACAGATACGCAGTATTTT,CASSQEQNTDTQYF
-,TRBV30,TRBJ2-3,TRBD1,TGTGCCTGGAGTCGGGGACAGAGATCAGATACGCAGTATTTT,CAWSRGQRSDTQYF
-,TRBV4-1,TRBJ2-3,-,TGCGCCAGCAGCCAAGATCCAGAACACACAGATACGCAGTATTTT,CASSQDPEHTDTQYF
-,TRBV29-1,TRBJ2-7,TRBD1,TGCAGCGTTGCACGGGACAGGGCCTACGAGCAGTACTTC,CSVARDRAYEQYF
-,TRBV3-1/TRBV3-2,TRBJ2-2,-,TGTGCCAGCAGCCCCGAGGCTTTTCCCAGCACCGGGGAGCTGTTTTTT,CASSPEAFPSTGELFF
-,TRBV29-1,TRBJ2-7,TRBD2,TGCAGCGTTGAAGACTCGGCTAGCGGGAGTGAATACGAGCAGTACTTC,CSVEDSASGSEYEQYF
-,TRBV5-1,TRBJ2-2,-,TGCGCCAGCAGCTTAGAGACACATAACACCGGGGAGCTGTTTTTT,CASSLETHNTGELFF
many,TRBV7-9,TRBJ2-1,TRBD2,TGTGCCAGCAGCTTAGGACTAGCGGGAGGGGGCAATGAGCAGTTCTTC,CASSLGLAGGGNEQFF
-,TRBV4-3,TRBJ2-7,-,TGCGCCAGCAGCCAAGGGGTTGGGGCAACATCCTACGAGCAGTACTTC,CASSQGVGATSYEQYF
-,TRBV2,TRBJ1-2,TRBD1,TGTGCCAGCAAGACAGGGGGGGGATATGGCTACACCTTC,CASKTGGGYGYTF
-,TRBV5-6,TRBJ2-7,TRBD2,TGTGCCAGCAGCCGATTCACGACTAGCGGGATCTCCTACGAGCAGTACTTC,CASSRFTTSGISYEQYF
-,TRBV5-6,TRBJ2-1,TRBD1,TGTGCCAGCAGCCCCCCCACAGGGGCCCACAATGAGCAGTTCTTC,CASSPPTGAHNEQFF
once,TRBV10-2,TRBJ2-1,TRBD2,TGCGCCAGCAGGGATAGCGGGACGGCCTACAATGAGCAGTTCTTC,CASRDSGTAYNEQFF
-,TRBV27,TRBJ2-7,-,TGTGCCAGCAGTTTATCCGGGGGAAACTCCTACGAGCAGTACTTC,CASSLSGGNSYEQYF
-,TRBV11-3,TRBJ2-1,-,TGTGCCAGCAGCTTAGATCTCCAGCGGACGGAGCAGTTCTTC,CASSLDLQRTEQFF
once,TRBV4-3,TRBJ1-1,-,TGCGCCAGCAGCCAAGGGGCTTTAGGTGAAGCTTTCTTT,CASSQGALGEAFF
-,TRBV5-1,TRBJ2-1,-,TGCGCCAGCAGCTTGAGATCCGGGACTCGTGAGCAGTTCTTC,CASSLRSGTREQFF
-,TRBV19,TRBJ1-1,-,TGTGCCAGTAGTAACCTCTTGGGGCTTGAAGCTTTCTTT,CASSNLLGLEAFF
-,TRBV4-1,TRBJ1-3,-,TGCGCCAGCAGCCAAGATCCGGGTTACGGAAACACCATATATTTT,CASSQDPGYGNTIYF
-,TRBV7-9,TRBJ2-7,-,TGTGCCAGCAGCTTGGCCCTCGACGAGCAGTACTTC,CASSLALDEQYF